The clone carrying this T cell receptor beta chain was counted at least ten times. Cells sorted as Tregs were CD4+, CD25+ and CD127-/low. TCRdb redid the calling of the 5' RACE reads with MiXCR, one entry per CDR3 protein. The table lists about 59,000 distinct CDR3 sequences, less than 25% of them singletons. V was shortened by 1 base and J by 5 bases, with 6 bases between the two germline ends. CDR1 is DFQATT, CDR2 SNEGSKA, per germline (reference sequence). The CDR3 length is 12 residues. The sequenced material came from tumor-infiltrating Tregs sorted from the breast tumor. The sequence derives from a female donor with breast cancer. J is TRBJ1-5 and V is TRBV20-1; tentatively, D is TRBD1 (5 bases). CDR3 nucleotide sequence: TGCAGTGCTAGAGCGGGGGATCAGCCCCAGCATTTT. Its translation is CSARAGDQPQHF.